This record looks at one T cell receptor beta chain sequence and its context. The antigen is undetermined. The data originate from a study of cytomegalovirus exposure and HLA in healthy donors. Study-level results: Earlier findings revealed that most TCR beta V segments proved productive either about 90% or about 30% of the time.

13 Jbeta primers and 60 Vbeta primers were used for the PCR. Assay used: immunoSEQ multiplex PCR; TCRdb lists only in-frame clones, some missing. The sample holds under 100,000 clones. Germline CDR1 and CDR2: ENHRY and SYGVKD. V was pared by 7 bases and J by 4 bases, with 16 bases between. The CDR3 consists of 14 residues. Those who donated were healthy bone marrow donors. V is TRBV10-3 and J is TRBJ1-1; D might be TRBD1 (5 bases). Sequenced material: PBMCs. This clonotype originated in a man younger than 40 in good health and CMV-seronegative. This chain's CDR3 is CAIKLQAMSTEAFF. The DNA of the CDR3 is TGTGCCATCAAACTACAGGCCATGAGCACTGAAGCTTTCTTT.